This TCR beta chain was obtained from a study of T-cell memory formation after mild COVID-19. Study information: The study found TCR clusters largely donor specific.

Constant-segment primers served in 5'RACE that generated TCR alpha and TCR beta cDNA libraries bearing sample barcodes and UMIs. Each CDR3 protein is one row after TCRdb ran MiXCR on the 5' RACE reads. The table has roughly 260,000 distinct CDR3 sequences, roughly 15% seen once. This CDR3 is 14 amino acids long. The V and J ends lost 5 bases and 3 bases respectively, with 13 bases between them. Germline V gene sequence: CDR1 SGHTA, CDR2 FQGNSA. This clonotype was found many times. Antigen: not known. General study points: Among CD4+ contracting clones, most were CM and EM, and CD8+ ones EMRA. Clones that contracted from day 15 to 85 were balanced CD4/CD8, while later expanders leaned CD4+.

The sequence was obtained from a man younger than 35 who had mild COVID-19 (a few samples of this study predate the infection). Cell type and time point are not known. Sequencing used PBMCs or a T cell subset sorted from them (not recorded which). The chain links TRBV7-2 to TRBJ1-1; no clear D. The CDR3: CASSLTAADTEAFF. CDR3 coding DNA: TGTGCCAGCAGCCTCACGGCGGCGGACACTGAAGCTTTCTTT. The whole variable domain, filled in from reference TRBV7-2 and TRBJ1-1, reads GAGVSQSPSNKVTEKGKDVELRCDPISGHTALYWYRQSLGQGLEFLIYFQGNSAPDKSGLPSDRFSAERTGGSVSTLTIQRTQQEDSAVYLCASSLTAADTEAFFGQGTRLTVV.